The 18 T cell receptor beta chains below were found in one sample sequenced in a study of T cells in Graves' hyperthyroidism and ophthalmopathy. Using RNA transcripts as the source, TCR beta CDR3 regions were amplified. First-round RT-PCR of the TCR CDR3 relied on the HTBI primer set. TCRdb used MiXCR to reprocess the multiplex PCR reads, holding one entry per CDR3 protein. The repertoire holds about 640,000 distinct CDR3 sequences, less than 25% seen once, with about 34% in the top ten. Sequencing was carried out using blood. These receptors were collected from a young man with Graves' ophthalmopathy.

In its sample, this clonotype was seen a few times. The chain links TRBV6-2 or TRBV6-3 to TRBJ2-1, with D hard to call. Germline V gene sequence: CDR1 MNHEY, CDR2 SVGEGT. V lost 8 bases, J lost 8 bases, and 10 bases lay in between. The CDR3 spans 11 residues. This CDR3 reads CASSVSDEQFF. In DNA, the CDR3 is TGTGCCAGCTCCGTGAGTGATGAGCAGTTCTTC.

This clonotype was seen more than once but under ten times. This chain joins TRBV30 and TRBJ2-1; D gene unclear. V dropped 6 bases and J dropped 0 bases, with 6 bases sitting between them. The CDR3 is 12 residues long. CDR1 is GTSNPN, CDR2 SVGIG, per germline (reference sequence). The DNA of the CDR3 is TGTGCCTGTACAACCTCCTACAATGAGCAGTTCTTC. As protein: CACTTSYNEQFF.

Ten or more counts support this clonotype. This rearrangement joins TRBV5-1 to TRBJ2-7, with 8 bases fitting TRBD1. The J segment lost 3 bases and the V segment lost 4 bases, leaving 6 bases of the junction unmatched. The V gene's germline CDR1 is SGHRS and CDR2 YFSETQ. The CDR3 runs 14 residues. The DNA for the CDR3 is TGCGCCAGCAGCCATGGACAGGGCAGCTACGAGCAGTACTTC. This codes for CASSHGQGSYEQYF.

This clonotype has more than one count but fewer than ten. This chain links TRBV19 with TRBJ2-2; tentatively, D is TRBD1 (5 bases). CDR3 length: 17 residues. Trimming removed 3 bases at V and 4 bases at J, with 18 bases between. In germline, CDR1 is LNHDA, CDR2 SQIVND (reference sequence). The DNA for the CDR3 is TGTGCCAGTAGTATGGGGCTGCTTGTTAGGGGCACCGGGGAGCTGTTTTTT. Encoded protein: CASSMGLLVRGTGELFF.

This clonotype was detected ten times or more. V gene TRBV12-3 or TRBV12-4 combines with J gene TRBJ1-2; 7 bases are shared with TRBD1. The CDR3 is made up of 14 amino acids. V shed 3 bases, J shed 1 base, and the junction held 2 bases outside the gene matches. This chain's CDR3 is CASSLGQNNYGYTF. As DNA, the CDR3 is TGTGCCAGCAGTTTGGGACAGAATAACTATGGCTACACCTTC.

At least ten counts were recorded for this clonotype. This chain links TRBV20-1 with TRBJ1-2, with TRBD1 as a possible D gene (6 bases). The CDR3 contains 13 residues. Germline CDR1 DFQATT, CDR2 SNEGSKA (reference sequence). Trimming pared 6 bases from V and 6 bases from J, leaving 17 bases between. This CDR3 is CSARRQELHGYTF. In DNA, the CDR3 is TGCAGTGCAAGAAGACAGGAGCTACATGGCTACACCTTC.

This clonotype was found a few times. The gene calls are TRBV10-3 and TRBJ1-5; a possible D gene is TRBD1 (5 bases). The germline V gene encodes CDR1 ENHRY and CDR2 SYGVKD. V was clipped by 4 bases and J by 1 base, with 14 bases between them. The CDR3 covers 16 residues. The CDR3, as DNA: TGTGCCATCAGTGCCGAACGGGACGGGAGCAATCAGCCCCAGCATTTT. Protein product: CAISAERDGSNQPQHF.

This clonotype was seen a handful of times. The chain couples TRBV7-9 to TRBJ1-1; D is undetermined. This CDR3 region has 12 residues. Per the germline V gene, CDR1 is SEHNR and CDR2 is FQNEAQ (reference sequence). Trimming left V 5 bases short and J 6 bases short, with 10 bases between. The chain's CDR3 is CASSASKAEAFF. The CDR3 DNA sequence: TGTGCCAGCAGCGCCAGTAAGGCTGAAGCTTTCTTT.

The chain links TRBV15 to TRBJ2-1, with TRBD1 identical over 7 bases. V gave up 0 bases and J gave up 5 bases; unmatched junction bases: 7. The CDR3 extends over 16 amino acids. Germline V lookup: CDR1 LNHNV, CDR2 YYDKDF (reference sequence). The CDR3, as DNA: TGTGCCACCAGCAGAGATCGAGGGGACAGCCACAATGAGCAGTTCTTC. It codes for CATSRDRGDSHNEQFF. Drawing the rest from reference TRBV15 and TRBJ2-1, the complete variable domain is DAMVIQNPRYQVTQFGKPVTLSCSQTLNHNVMYWYQQKSSQAPKLLFHYYDKDFNNEADTPDNFQSRRPNTSFCFLDIRSPGLGDTAMYLCATSRDRGDSHNEQFFGPGTRLTVL.

This chain connects TRBV6-2 or TRBV6-3 to TRBJ2-1; TRBD2 agrees at 10 bases. Trimming cost V 6 bases and J 4 bases; bases outside gene matches: 6. Germline CDR1 reads MNHEY; CDR2 reads SVGEGT. CDR3 length: 15 amino acids. CDR3 nucleotide sequence: TGTGCCAGCAGGGGGGGACTAGCGCGATACAATGAGCAGTTCTTC. Residues: CASRGGLARYNEQFF.

This chain links TRBV6-1 with TRBJ2-7; D ambiguous. This CDR3 region has 15 residues. Looked up from germline, CDR1 is MNHNS and CDR2 is SASEGT. V lost 5 bases, J lost 1 base, and 15 bases lay in between. The CDR3 nucleotides read TGTGCCAGCAGTTCGTTTCGAGACGGATCCTACGAGCAGTACTTC. Protein: CASSSFRDGSYEQYF.

This clonotype was seen a handful of times. The chain joins TRBV12-3 or TRBV12-4 to TRBJ2-3; the match to TRBD1 covers 7 bases. This CDR3 is built from 11 residues. V was clipped by 7 bases and J by 6 bases; unmatched bases: 1. In DNA, the CDR3 is TGTGCCAGCATACAGGGGGATACGCAGTATTTT. It specifies CASIQGDTQYF.

The rearrangement joins TRBV4-1 to TRBJ1-1; possible D gene TRBD1, 6 bases. CDR1 MGHRA and CDR2 YSYEKL come from the germline V gene. The CDR3 covers 15 residues. V was pared by 4 bases and J by 3 bases, with 15 bases between. DNA for the CDR3: TGCGCCAGCAGCCCCTACAGGGTTGGGGACACTGAAGCTTTCTTT. It specifies CASSPYRVGDTEAFF.

This clonotype occurred a few times. The CDR3 sequence: CASSEVPGTGELFF. The DNA of the CDR3 is TGTGCCAGCAGTGAAGTCCCCGGGACCGGGGAGCTGTTTTTT. The V call is TRBV2, the J call TRBJ2-2; D uncertain. The CDR3 extends over 14 amino acids. The V gene's germline CDR1 is SNHLY and CDR2 FYNNEI. V lost 1 base, J lost 5 bases, and 8 bases lay in between.

This chain links TRBV7-8 with TRBJ2-1; tentative D call: TRBD2 (5 bases). Trimming removed 0 bases from V and 10 bases from J, with 16 bases in between. This CDR3 spans 15 amino acids. Germline V gene lookup returns CDR1 SGHVS and CDR2 FQNEAQ. The CDR3 nucleotides are TGTGCCAGCAGCTTAGCGAGTAACGGGAATAGAGAGCAGTTCTTC. Protein: CASSLASNGNREQFF.

There are many counts of this clonotype. V is TRBV5-1 and J is TRBJ1-4, with 10 positions matching TRBD1. After removal of 1 base from V and 8 bases from J, the junction contained 8 bases not matched to a gene. Germline loops: CDR1 SGHRS, CDR2 YFSETQ. The length of the CDR3 is 16 residues. CDR3 in DNA: TGCGCCAGCAGCTTGCAGAAGACAGGGGGCAACGAAAAACTGTTTTTT. Its protein is CASSLQKTGGNEKLFF.

The chain couples TRBV6-2 or TRBV6-3 to TRBJ2-1; weak D call: TRBD1 (5 bases). The CDR3 totals 16 residues. Per the germline V gene, CDR1 is MNHEY and CDR2 is SVGEGT. Between the trimmed V and J ends, which lost 0 bases and 4 bases, there was a span of 13 bases. The CDR3 loop reads CASSYSTAGNYNEQFF. In nucleotides, the CDR3 is TGTGCCAGCAGTTACTCGACGGCAGGGAATTACAATGAGCAGTTCTTC.

The chain uses TRBV6-5 and TRBJ2-5; the match to TRBD2 covers 9 bases. After removal of 2 bases from V and 1 base from J, the junction contained 2 bases not matched to a gene. The CDR3 runs to 15 residues. CDR1 is MNHEY and CDR2 is SVGAGI in the germline V gene. This CDR3 reads CASSYAGGPQETQYF. DNA of the CDR3: TGTGCCAGCAGTTACGCGGGAGGGCCCCAAGAGACCCAGTACTTC.